What follows describes a single T cell receptor (beta chain). The library attached unique molecular identifiers to individual cDNA molecules. TCRdb reanalysed the RACE reads using MiXCR and keeps one entry per CDR3 protein. This sample has roughly 130,000 distinct CDR3 sequences, with roughly 9.5% found just once. The CDR3 has 15 residues. Trimming took off 1 base at V and 5 bases at J, with 12 bases between the two ends. Germline assignment: CDR1 SGHTA and CDR2 FQGNSA. These data belong to a study of human T cells and chemical hapten exposure. In the study overall: Minor pooled library volume differences mainly drove per-sample TCR yield variation.

Stated time point: healthy volunteer bleed at 2 weeks. From whole blood left unfractionated, total RNA was extracted. This clonotype was obtained from a male donor in good health. Some clones in this sample may be carry-over from other donors' samples. The chain recombines TRBV7-2 with TRBJ2-1; the D gene is possibly TRBD2 (6 bases). Input material: whole blood. The CDR3: CASSLDLLANNEQFF. The CDR3 bases are TGTGCCAGCAGCTTAGATCTCCTAGCGAACAATGAGCAGTTCTTC.